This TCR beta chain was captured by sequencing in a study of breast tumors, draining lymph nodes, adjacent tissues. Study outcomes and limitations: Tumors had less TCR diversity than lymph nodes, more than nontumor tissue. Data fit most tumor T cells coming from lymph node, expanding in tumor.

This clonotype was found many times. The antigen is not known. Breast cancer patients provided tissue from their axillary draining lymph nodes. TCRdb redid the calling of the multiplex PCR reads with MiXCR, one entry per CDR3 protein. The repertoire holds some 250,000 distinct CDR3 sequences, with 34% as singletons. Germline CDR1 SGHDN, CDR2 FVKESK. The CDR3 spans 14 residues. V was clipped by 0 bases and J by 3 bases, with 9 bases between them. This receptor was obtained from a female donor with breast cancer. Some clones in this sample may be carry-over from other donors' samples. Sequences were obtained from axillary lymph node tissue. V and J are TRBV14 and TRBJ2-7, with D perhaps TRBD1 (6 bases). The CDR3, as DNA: TGTGCCAGCAGCCAAGACAGCAGGGGCTACGAGCAGTACTTC. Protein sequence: CASSQDSRGYEQYF.